This TCR beta chain was obtained from a study of regulatory T cells in long-lasting Graves disease. Looked up from germline, CDR1 is DFQATT and CDR2 is SNEGSKA (reference sequence). There are 13 residues in the CDR3. The V end was cut by 6 bases, the J end by 8 bases, with 18 bases between. Time point meaning: newly diagnosed GD, antithyroid drugs for less than 3 months. PBMC RNA was the source of the TCR library. This clonotype was seen at least ten times. What it recognizes is unknown. With iRepertoire HTBI primers and Arm-PCR of CDR3 regions, TCR beta libraries were built. One entry per CDR3 protein results from TCRdb running MiXCR on the multiplex PCR reads. The sample has about 420,000 distinct CDR3 sequences, 16% seen once. Study results and limitations: Newly diagnosed disease favored TRBV20-1 and TRBJ2-1 over persistent disease.

Separately, the same data were catalogued under a study of T cells in Graves' hyperthyroidism and ophthalmopathy.

This receptor was identified in a young woman with Graves disease. This sequence joins TRBV20-1 and TRBJ2-3, with TRBD2 as a possible D gene (5 bases). The sequenced sample was peripheral blood mononuclear cells (PBMCs), obtained at new diagnosis, from a patient treated with antithyroid drugs. Written as DNA, the CDR3 is TGCAGTGCCCGACCATCCTCGGCGGGTACGCAGTATTTT. This sequence encodes CSARPSSAGTQYF.